This is a list of T cell receptor beta chains from one sample in a study of molecular identifiers for immune sequencing clone quantification. TCRdb reprocessed the PCR reads with MiXCR, giving one entry per CDR3 protein. The sample carries about half a million distinct CDR3 sequences, around 25% recorded once. Sample: naive CD8+ T cells from blood, with Jurkat cell RNA spiked in. The source of these receptors is a human donor in good health. Some libraries in this study had Jurkat cell RNA spiked in. Both conserved end residues are part of each CDR3. The D gene is left open where the match is weak. The size field is filled for only some rows; it gives once, few, many or a size class.

CDR3: CSARTGFNEKLFF; DNA: TGCAGTGCTAGGACAGGGTTTAATGAAAAACTGTTTTTT; V: TRBV20-1; size: .; D: TRBD1; J: TRBJ1-4
CDR3: CASSFMDSNQPQHF; DNA: TGTGCCAGCAGTTTCATGGATAGCAATCAGCCCCAGCATTTT; V: TRBV28; size: few; D: .; J: TRBJ1-5
CDR3: CASSFVNLWGSLDTQYF; DNA: TGTGCCAGCAGCTTTGTTAATTTGTGGGGGAGTCTTGATACGCAGTATTTT; V: TRBV12-1; size: .; D: .; J: TRBJ2-3
CDR3: CASNYRDRVFTEAFF; DNA: TGTGCCAGCAATTACCGGGACAGGGTGTTCACTGAAGCTTTCTTT; V: TRBV6-2/TRBV6-3; size: many; D: TRBD1; J: TRBJ1-1
CDR3: CASSQDYSRSSGANVLTF; DNA: TGTGCCAGCAGCCAAGACTACTCTCGGAGCTCTGGGGCCAACGTCCTGACTTTC; V: TRBV14; size: few; D: .; J: TRBJ2-6
CDR3: CASSFGVEQFF; DNA: TGTGCCAGCAGTTTCGGAGTTGAGCAGTTCTTC; V: TRBV6-2/TRBV6-3; size: many; D: .; J: TRBJ2-1
CDR3: CASARTVNPSTDTQYF; DNA: TGTGCCTCCGCCCGGACAGTCAACCCTAGCACAGATACGCAGTATTTT; V: TRBV12-3/TRBV12-4; size: .; D: .; J: TRBJ2-3
CDR3: CASSYGYSGQPQHF; DNA: TGTGCCAGCAGTTACGGCTATTCGGGTCAGCCCCAGCATTTT; V: TRBV6-2/TRBV6-3; size: few; D: .; J: TRBJ1-5
CDR3: CASSLEPGPSSYEQYF; DNA: TGTGCCAGCAGCTTGGAACCGGGTCCTAGCTCCTACGAGCAGTACTTC; V: TRBV7-6; size: .; D: .; J: TRBJ2-7
CDR3: CASSLQGSSNQPQHF; DNA: TGTGCCAGCAGCTTACAGGGGTCAAGCAATCAGCCCCAGCATTTT; V: TRBV5-6; size: few; D: TRBD1; J: TRBJ1-5
CDR3: CASSLGPLAYTDTQYF; DNA: TGTGCCAGCAGCTTAGGGCCACTAGCGTACACAGATACGCAGTATTTT; V: TRBV7-9; size: .; D: TRBD2; J: TRBJ2-3
CDR3: CASSSTGVTLRNEQFF; DNA: TGTGCCAGCAGCTCGACAGGGGTCACCCTAAGGAATGAGCAGTTCTTC; V: TRBV7-9; size: .; D: TRBD1; J: TRBJ2-1
CDR3: CASSYRQWSETQYF; DNA: TGTGCCAGCAGTTACCGACAATGGTCAGAGACCCAGTACTTC; V: TRBV6-5; size: many; D: .; J: TRBJ2-5
CDR3: CNVDLTGQGAQGLAGGHETQYF; DNA: TGCAACGTTGACCTTACAGGACAGGGGGCCCAAGGACTAGCGGGAGGGCATGAGACCCAGTACTTC; V: TRBV29-1; size: .; D: TRBD2; J: TRBJ2-5
CDR3: CASSSATGKSSYEQYF; DNA: TGTGCCAGCAGCTCCGCGACAGGAAAGAGCTCCTACGAGCAGTACTTC; V: TRBV7-9; size: .; D: .; J: TRBJ2-7
CDR3: CASSPSASATYEQYF; DNA: TGTGCCAGCAGCCCCTCGGCCTCGGCAACCTACGAGCAGTACTTC; V: TRBV9; size: many; D: .; J: TRBJ2-7
CDR3: CASSVEAGDRYEQYF; DNA: TGTGCCAGCAGCGTAGAGGCAGGGGACCGCTACGAGCAGTACTTC; V: TRBV9; size: .; D: .; J: TRBJ2-7
CDR3: CAWTLGQGSDTQYF; DNA: TGTGCCTGGACACTGGGACAGGGGTCAGATACGCAGTATTTT; V: TRBV30; size: .; D: TRBD1; J: TRBJ2-3
CDR3: CASRQTQQGRDYGHTF; DNA: TGTGCCAGCAGACAAACACAACAGGGCCGTGACTATGGCCACACCTTC; V: TRBV13; size: .; D: .; J: TRBJ1-2
CDR3: CASSVEERAEAFF; DNA: TGTGCCAGCAGCGTAGAGGAACGGGCTGAAGCTTTCTTT; V: TRBV9; size: few; D: .; J: TRBJ1-1
CDR3: CSVRGLPNLGNEQFF; DNA: TGCAGCGTCCGGGGACTACCAAATTTGGGCAATGAGCAGTTCTTC; V: TRBV29-1; size: .; D: TRBD2; J: TRBJ2-1
CDR3: CASSLLRDTYNEQFF; DNA: TGTGCCAGCAGCCTTCTCCGGGACACCTACAATGAGCAGTTCTTC; V: TRBV7-2; size: few; D: .; J: TRBJ2-1
CDR3: CASSFSREYEQYF; DNA: TGTGCCAGCAGCTTCTCCAGGGAATACGAGCAGTACTTC; V: TRBV11-2; size: .; D: .; J: TRBJ2-7
CDR3: CALSGGGTEAFF; DNA: TGTGCCTTATCTGGGGGGGGCACTGAAGCTTTCTTT; V: TRBV30; size: few; D: .; J: TRBJ1-1
CDR3: CASSYDYSKNIQYF; DNA: TGTGCCAGCAGTTATGATTATTCCAAAAACATTCAGTACTTC; V: TRBV6-6; size: few; D: .; J: TRBJ2-4
CDR3: CAWSEVDTQYF; DNA: TGTGCCTGGAGTGAGGTGGATACGCAGTATTTT; V: TRBV30; size: many; D: .; J: TRBJ2-3
CDR3: CASSVGRQGSDARGYEKLFF; DNA: TGTGCCAGCAGCGTAGGTCGGCAGGGTTCAGATGCGCGGGGTTATGAAAAACTGTTTTTT; V: TRBV9; size: .; D: .; J: TRBJ1-4
CDR3: CASLPEDPYNEQFF; DNA: TGTGCCAGCCTCCCGGAAGACCCGTACAATGAGCAGTTCTTC; V: TRBV6-1; size: few; D: .; J: TRBJ2-1
CDR3: CASRYSGSFNEQYF; DNA: TGTGCCAGCAGATATAGCGGGAGTTTCAACGAGCAGTACTTC; V: TRBV25-1; size: .; D: TRBD2; J: TRBJ2-7
CDR3: CSARSRTGTYEQYF; DNA: TGCAGTGCTAGATCTCGGACAGGGACCTACGAGCAGTACTTC; V: TRBV20-1; size: few; D: TRBD1; J: TRBJ2-7
CDR3: CISVPEAYFFGSNQPQRF; DNA: .; V: TRBV7-5; size: .; D: .; J: TRBJ1-5
CDR3: CASSEYGTSGTEAFF; DNA: TGTGCCAGCAGTGAATATGGGACAAGCGGCACTGAAGCTTTCTTT; V: TRBV25-1; size: .; D: .; J: TRBJ1-1
CDR3: CSARDLYTEAFF; DNA: TGCAGTGCTAGAGATCTGTACACTGAAGCTTTCTTT; V: TRBV20-1; size: few; D: .; J: TRBJ1-1
CDR3: CASSRTGAQPQHF; DNA: TGTGCCAGCAGCCGGACAGGGGCTCAGCCCCAGCATTTT; V: TRBV7-2; size: few; D: TRBD1; J: TRBJ1-5
CDR3: CASSPQLATLGNEQFF; DNA: TGTGCCAGCAGCCCCCAACTAGCCACCCTCGGCAATGAGCAGTTCTTC; V: TRBV11-2; size: few; D: .; J: TRBJ2-1
CDR3: CASSLGTGLDTQYF; DNA: TGTGCCAGCAGTTTGGGGACAGGGTTGGATACGCAGTATTTT; V: TRBV12-3/TRBV12-4; size: many; D: TRBD1; J: TRBJ2-3
CDR3: CASSFGGGSEQYF; DNA: TGTGCCAGCAGCTTTGGCGGGGGCAGCGAGCAGTACTTC; V: TRBV11-2; size: .; D: .; J: TRBJ2-7
CDR3: CANSPGSSYEQYF; DNA: TGTGCCAACAGCCCAGGGAGTAGCTACGAGCAGTACTTC; V: TRBV3-1; size: .; D: .; J: TRBJ2-7
CDR3: CASSYGLGNYEQFF; DNA: TGTGCCAGCAGCTATGGACTAGGTAACTATGAGCAGTTCTTC; V: TRBV7-2; size: many; D: TRBD2; J: TRBJ2-1
CDR3: CSTASGRVSYEQYF; DNA: TGCAGTACAGCGAGCGGGAGGGTTTCCTACGAGCAGTACTTC; V: TRBV20-1; size: .; D: TRBD2; J: TRBJ2-7
CDR3: CASSSGTGSEKLFF; DNA: TGTGCCAGCAGCTCCGGGACAGGGTCTGAAAAACTGTTTTTT; V: TRBV6-5; size: .; D: TRBD1; J: TRBJ1-4
CDR3: CASPAGAGQPDTQYF; DNA: TGTGCCAGTCCCGCGGGTGCAGGGCAGCCAGATACGCAGTATTTT; V: TRBV18; size: many; D: .; J: TRBJ2-3